Listed here are 21 T cell receptor beta chains from one sample, sequenced in a study of OX40 agonist ivuxolimab in advanced cancers. Some clones are missing from TCRdb's copy, which holds only in-frame ones; the method was immunoSEQ multiplex PCR. The data show tens of thousands of clones, under 95% seen once. The sample was CD4+ or CD8+ T cells sorted from blood, taken in a trial of the OX40 agonist ivuxolimab. Receptors originate from an adult with an advanced solid tumor such as melanoma, head and neck, liver or kidney cancer.

The chain combines TRBV29-1 with TRBJ2-7; TRBD1 aligns across 8 bases. The ends lost 6 bases at V and 6 bases at J; junction bases unmatched: 7. Germline values: CDR1 SQVTM, CDR2 ANQGSEA. The CDR3 extends over 12 amino acids. CDR3 DNA sequence: TGCAGCGTAGATACAGGGGGAGGCGAGCAGTACTTC. It yields the protein CSVDTGGGEQYF.

The V gene is TRBV5-4, the J gene TRBJ2-7, with 10 bases identical to TRBD2. CDR3 length: 15 residues. The V gene's germline CDR1 is SGHNT and CDR2 YYREEE (reference sequence). The J segment lost 6 bases and the V segment lost 2 bases, leaving 8 bases of the junction unmatched. This CDR3 is CASSLIAGGPREQYF. The CDR3 DNA follows: TGTGCCAGCAGCTTAATAGCGGGAGGTCCTCGCGAGCAGTACTTC. The full variable domain, completed using reference TRBV5-4 and TRBJ2-7, is ETGVTQSPTHLIKTRGQQVTLRCSSQSGHNTVSWYQQALGQGPQFIFQYYREEENGRGNFPPRFSGLQFPNYSSELNVNALELDDSALYLCASSLIAGGPREQYFGPGTRLTVT.

The J gene is TRBJ2-3, the V gene TRBV28; the match to TRBD2 covers 7 bases. Per germline, CDR1 MDHEN and CDR2 SYDVKM. Trimming cost V 2 bases and J 9 bases; bases outside gene matches: 11. The CDR3 is 15 residues long. DNA of the CDR3: TGTGCCAGCAGTTTAGCGGGAGCTGGGGTCCCGACGCAGTATTTT. As protein: CASSLAGAGVPTQYF.

The chain uses TRBV7-2 and TRBJ1-2; 7 nucleotides agree with TRBD1. The CDR3 contains 15 residues. The germline CDR1 and CDR2 sequences are SGHTA and FQGNSA. The V gene end was trimmed by 1 base and the J gene end by 5 bases; junction bases not matched to a gene: 7. The DNA for the CDR3 is TGTGCCAGCAGCTTAGGGGAGGGGGCGCAATATGGCTACACCTTC. Translating gives CASSLGEGAQYGYTF.

V usage is TRBV7-3 and J usage is TRBJ2-5; possible D gene TRBD1, 6 bases. Trimming cost V 0 bases and J 6 bases, with 8 bases left between them. Germline CDR1 and CDR2: SGHTA and FQGTGA. CDR3 length: 13 residues. CDR3 sequence: CASSLTQGQTQYF. CDR3 nucleotides: TGTGCCAGCAGCTTAACCCAGGGGCAGACCCAGTACTTC.

V is TRBV5-1 and J is TRBJ2-2; the match to TRBD1 covers 7 bases. V was pared by 4 bases and J by 6 bases, with 6 bases of the junction left unmatched. The germline CDR1 and CDR2 sequences are SGHRS and YFSETQ. This CDR3 spans 14 amino acids. CDR3 bases: TGCGCCAGCAGCGTAGAGGGGGCGGCCGGGGAGCTGTTTTTT. It is translated as CASSVEGAAGELFF.

The chain couples TRBV4-1 to TRBJ1-4, with D possibly being TRBD1 (5 bases). Germline V gene lookup returns CDR1 MGHRA and CDR2 YSYEKL. Trimming cost V 3 bases and J 0 bases, with 11 bases left between them. The CDR3 is 16 residues long. CDR3 DNA: TGCGCCAGCAGCCAGAAGGGGACTGCAACTAATGAAAAACTGTTTTTT. It encodes CASSQKGTATNEKLFF.

The rearrangement joins TRBV29-1 to TRBJ2-3; 11 nucleotides line up with TRBD1. The CDR3 contains 15 residues. CDR1 and CDR2 from the germline V gene are SQVTM and ANQGSEA. V was pared by 8 bases and J by 5 bases, with 12 bases of the junction left unmatched. The CDR3 loop reads CSLNAPGQGVDTQYF. CDR3 sequence (DNA): TGCAGCCTCAATGCTCCGGGACAGGGGGTAGATACGCAGTATTTT.

This clone was counted a few times. The rearrangement links TRBV19 to TRBJ2-3, with D possibly matching TRBD2 (5 bases). Per germline, CDR1 LNHDA and CDR2 SQIVND (reference sequence). The CDR3 has 13 amino acids. V gave up 4 bases and J gave up 4 bases, with 9 bases separating them. Here the CDR3 DNA reads TGTGCCAGTAGTAAACCTAGCTCAGATACGCAGTATTTT. Protein product: CASSKPSSDTQYF. The entire variable domain, with the rest obtained from reference TRBV19 and TRBJ2-3, is as follows: DGGITQSPKYLFRKEGQNVTLSCEQNLNHDAMYWYRQDPGQGLRLIYYSQIVNDFQKGDIAEGYSVSREKKESFPLTVTSAQKNPTAFYLCASSKPSSDTQYFGPGTRLTVL.

This clone appeared a single time. The chain joins TRBV28 to TRBJ2-7, with D possibly TRBD1 on 6 matching bases. Per the germline V gene, CDR1 is MDHEN and CDR2 is SYDVKM. The CDR3 spans 13 residues. V gave up 7 bases and J gave up 2 bases, with 12 bases separating them. The CDR3 spells CASTDGGPYEQYF. CDR3 bases: TGTGCCAGCACGGATGGGGGCCCCTACGAGCAGTACTTC. Supplemented by reference TRBV28 and TRBJ2-7, the full variable domain reads DVKVTQSSRYLVKRTGEKVFLECVQDMDHENMFWYRQDPGLGLRLIYFSYDVKMKEKGDIPEGYSVSREKKERFSLILESASTNQTSMYLCASTDGGPYEQYFGPGTRLTVT.

This chain joins TRBV5-1 and TRBJ2-3; 7 bases fit TRBD1. This CDR3 has 16 residues. V lost 4 bases, J lost 1 base, and 9 bases stayed unmatched. The germline V gene has CDR1 SGHRS and CDR2 YFSETQ. CDR3 residues: CASSPIKTGRTDTQYF. The CDR3 region has the DNA TGCGCCAGCAGCCCGATAAAGACAGGGCGCACAGATACGCAGTATTTT.

The CDR3: CASSETAADTQYF. The DNA for the CDR3 is TGTGCCAGCAGTGAAACGGCAGCAGATACGCAGTATTTT. The chain uses TRBV6-1 and TRBJ2-3; the D is unclear. This CDR3 comprises 13 residues. From germline, CDR1 is MNHNS and CDR2 SASEGT. V lost 2 bases and J lost 4, with 7 bases in between.

This clone was detected a few times. The V and J genes are TRBV7-8 and TRBJ2-1; TRBD2 aligns across 7 bases. From germline, CDR1 is SGHVS and CDR2 FQNEAQ. The CDR3 length is 15 residues. V gave up 5 bases and J gave up 4 bases; unmatched junction bases: 8. The DNA for the CDR3 is TGTGCCAGCAGCCCAAGGCGGGAGCGGTACAATGAGCAGTTCTTC. Translation gives CASSPRRERYNEQFF.

The chain uses TRBV14 and TRBJ2-4; 11 bases are a match to TRBD1. The CDR3 is made up of 15 amino acids. The germline CDR1 and CDR2 sequences are SGHDN and FVKESK. Trimming took 4 bases from V and 6 from J; bases not matched to a gene: 5. In nucleotides, the CDR3 is TGTGCCAGCAGCCTCGGGACAGGGGGGGGAAACATTCAGTACTTC. Its protein is CASSLGTGGGNIQYF.

The V and J genes are TRBV7-8 and TRBJ1-2; weak D call: TRBD1 (6 bases). V lost 2 bases, J lost 2 bases, and 12 bases lay in between. CDR3 length equals 15 residues. CDR1 SGHVS and CDR2 FQNEAQ come from the germline V gene. DNA of the CDR3: TGTGCCAGCAGCTTATCAGGGGTAGGAAACTATGGCTACACCTTC. This codes for CASSLSGVGNYGYTF.

This clone has just a few counts. V usage is TRBV18 and J usage is TRBJ2-7, with a tentative D call TRBD1 (5 bases). V was shortened by 6 bases and J by 4 bases, with 13 bases between the two germline ends. This CDR3 is built from 13 residues. Germline lookup yields CDR1 KGHSH and CDR2 LQKENI. CDR3 DNA sequence: TGTGCCAGCTCGCTAAACAGACAGTACGAGCAGTACTTC. This encodes CASSLNRQYEQYF.

The chain has TRBV7-2 and TRBJ1-5; 7 nucleotides line up with TRBD1. The CDR3 totals 14 residues. J was trimmed by 6 bases and V by 2 bases; bases with no gene match: 4. Per germline, CDR1 SGHTA and CDR2 FQGNSA. The CDR3 is CASSLTGARQPQHF. CDR3 sequence (DNA): TGTGCCAGCAGCTTAACAGGGGCGCGTCAGCCCCAGCATTTT.

This clone was counted a few times. The V and J genes are TRBV5-6 and TRBJ2-7; the match to TRBD1 covers 10 bases. Unmatched junction bases numbered 7, after V lost 4 bases and J lost 3 bases. The CDR3 spans 15 residues. In germline, CDR1 is SGHDT, CDR2 YYEEEE. This chain's CDR3 is CASSITGTGVYEQYF. The CDR3, as DNA: TGTGCCAGCAGCATAACCGGGACAGGGGTCTACGAGCAGTACTTC.

The genes are TRBV2 and TRBJ2-5; 8 nucleotides align to TRBD2. Germline CDR1 reads SNHLY; CDR2 reads FYNNEI. This CDR3 is built from 15 residues. The junction had 14 bases not matched to a gene; V was cut back by 9 bases and J by 5 bases. The CDR3 protein is CASRPGGAPRETQYF. CDR3 DNA sequence: TGTGCCAGTCGGCCCGGGGGGGCGCCGAGGGAGACCCAGTACTTC. The full variable domain, rest sourced from reference TRBV2 and TRBJ2-5, is EPEVTQTPSHQVTQMGQEVILRCVPISNHLYFYWYRQILGQKVEFLVSFYNNEISEKSEIFDDQFSVERPDGSNFTLKIRSTKLEDSAMYFCASRPGGAPRETQYFGPGTRLLVL.

The rearrangement links TRBV5-8 to TRBJ2-1, with D perhaps given as TRBD1 or TRBD2 (6 bases each). Per germline, CDR1 SGHTS and CDR2 YDEGEE. V lost 4 bases and J lost 0, with 14 bases in between. The CDR3 length is 16 residues. CDR3 nucleotides: TGTGCCAGCAGCCCCGGGGGCACAAGCTCCTACAATGAGCAGTTCTTC. The encoded protein is CASSPGGTSSYNEQFF.

The gene calls are TRBV18 and TRBJ2-7; possible D gene TRBD1, 6 bases. CDR3 length equals 12 residues. Germline V gene data show CDR1 as KGHSH and CDR2 as LQKENI. V lost 5 bases and J lost 5, with 10 bases in between. CDR3 sequence (DNA): TGTGCCAGCTCAACCAACAGGGACGAGCAGTACTTC. It codes for CASSTNRDEQYF.